This record concerns one TCR beta chain sequence. The data are from a study of CD8+ T cells in alopecia areata. Looking at the study overall: Treatment comprised oral tofacitinib, 5 to 10 mg twice daily, in treated patients. Tofacitinib ran for 6 to 18 months before 6 months off drug.

RNA, once extracted, was reverse transcribed into cDNA for use as the sequencing template. Produced via immunoSEQ multiplex PCR; TCRdb's table is partial and in-frame only. The table includes almost 250,000 clones, 65% to 70% detected once. Alopecia areata patients gave lesional scalp punch biopsies and peripheral blood samples. The source material was CD4+ T cells sorted from blood, sampled at week 0. The sequence was obtained from a human donor with alopecia areata.

The DNA for the CDR3 is TGTGCCAGCAGTGGTCGAGGTAACAATGAGCAGTTCTTC. This encodes CASSGRGNNEQFF. This chain joins TRBV25-1 and TRBJ2-1, with D hard to call. The CDR3 spans 13 residues. Trimming left V 4 bases short and J 5 bases short, with 9 bases between. Germline V lookup: CDR1 MGHDK, CDR2 SYGVNS.